These 10 T cell receptor beta chains were all obtained from the same sample, sequenced in a study of shared clonotypes between healthy human individuals (dated by TCRdb to the early 2020s). CD8 naive samples were CD45RO-negative cells positively selected for CCR7, giving a CD45RA+CCR7+ population that excluded TemRA cells. The library was prepared using the immunoSEQ multiplex PCR assay. What TCRdb holds here is the immuneACCESS table cut down to in-frame rearrangements. Part of the clones is not present; checked against another copy, under half of the missing clones reflect an unresolved V gene, and the others are unexplained. The sample records around 2.1 million clones, just over 90% of which are singletons. The ten largest clones add up to over 1.5% of the sample. Sequences were obtained from naive CD8+ T cells from PBMCs. Interpreted using the paper, the cell subset or site label stands for: CD45RA+CCR7+. These receptors all come from a man between 18 and 35 years old in good health. Some clones in this sample may be carry-over from other donors' samples.

This clone has only a few counts. The chain uses TRBV19 and TRBJ1-2, with 12 bases fitting TRBD1. Germline V CDR1 and CDR2: LNHDA, SQIVND (reference sequence). The CDR3 loop spans 15 amino acids. The junction had 4 bases not matched to a gene; V was cut back by 4 bases and J by 4 bases. Here the CDR3 DNA reads TGTGCCAGTAGTACTGGGACAGGGGGCGGCTATGGCTACACCTTC. It specifies CASSTGTGGGYGYTF.

The V and J genes are TRBV25-1 and TRBJ2-5; D may be TRBD2 (6 bases). V was cut by 1 base and J by 5 bases, with 11 bases left in between. Germline CDR1 reads MGHDK; CDR2 reads SYGVNS. The length of the CDR3 is 14 residues. CDR3 loop: CASSESTGGETQYF. The CDR3 DNA sequence: TGTGCCAGCAGTGAATCCACCGGAGGGGAGACCCAGTACTTC.

This clone was detected only a few times. The V and J genes are TRBV7-8 and TRBJ2-7, with D perhaps TRBD1 or TRBD2 (6 bases each). The V and J ends lost 3 bases and 4 bases respectively, with 13 bases between them. Germline CDR1 and CDR2: SGHVS and FQNEAQ. The CDR3 sequence is 14 residues long. Written as DNA, the CDR3 is TGTGCCAGCAGCTTGTCGGGGGCTCGGTACGAGCAGTACTTC. It encodes CASSLSGARYEQYF. The full variable domain, rest sourced from reference TRBV7-8 and TRBJ2-7, is GAGVSQSPRYKVAKRGQDVALRCDPISGHVSLFWYQQALGQGPEFLTYFQNEAQLDKSGLPSDRFFAERPEGSVSTLKIQRTQQEDSAVYLCASSLSGARYEQYFGPGTRLTVT.

Worth noting for this clone: The same CDR3 is also encoded by other DNA sequences in this sample. V gene TRBV27 combines with J gene TRBJ1-2, with D unresolved. Germline loops: CDR1 MNHEY, CDR2 SMNVEV (reference sequence). The CDR3 is made up of 13 amino acids. The V end lost 0 bases, the J end lost 1 base, and 3 bases lay between the germline ends. DNA of the CDR3: TGTGCCAGCAGTTTATCTCGTAACTATGGCTACACCTTC. This codes for CASSLSRNYGYTF.

The genes are TRBV29-1 and TRBJ2-5; 11 nucleotides line up with TRBD1. Unmatched junction bases numbered 14, after V lost 7 bases and J lost 7 bases. Germline V lookup: CDR1 SQVTM, CDR2 ANQGSEA. The CDR3 runs to 15 residues. CDR3 sequence reads: CSANGQGAHSRTQYF. The CDR3 DNA follows: TGCAGCGCAAACGGACAGGGGGCCCATTCACGGACCCAGTACTTC.

This chain uses TRBV27 with TRBJ1-5; no reliable D call. The CDR3 sequence is 15 residues long. From germline, CDR1 is MNHEY and CDR2 SMNVEV (reference sequence). Between the trimmed V and J ends, which lost 5 bases and 1 base, there was a span of 12 bases. In DNA, the CDR3 is TGTGCCAGCAGTCTCTTTAAAAGGAGCAATCAGCCCCAGCATTTT. This translates into CASSLFKRSNQPQHF.

The gene calls are TRBV13 and TRBJ1-5; D uncertain. With 6 bases removed from V and 3 bases from J, the gap between germline ends came to 15 bases. Germline V gene lookup returns CDR1 PRHDT and CDR2 FYEKMQ (reference sequence). The CDR3 spans 15 residues. The CDR3 DNA sequence: TGTGCCAGCAGTTCTCTGGGAGAGGACAATCAGCCCCAGCATTTT. Translating gives CASSSLGEDNQPQHF.

The chain combines TRBV9 with TRBJ2-5, with D tentatively TRBD2 (6 bases). The CDR3 length is 15 residues. Germline CDR1 reads SGDLS; CDR2 reads YYNGEE. V lost 4 bases, J lost 7 bases, and 20 bases lay in between. The CDR3 protein is CASSPARGTGGTQYF. The CDR3 region has the DNA TGTGCCAGCAGCCCAGCGAGAGGGACTGGAGGGACCCAGTACTTC.

The V gene is TRBV5-1, the J gene TRBJ2-5; tentative D call: TRBD1 (6 bases). CDR1 SGHRS and CDR2 YFSETQ come from the germline V gene. The CDR3 length is 11 residues. With 4 bases removed from V and 5 bases from J, the gap between germline ends came to 6 bases. The CDR3 sequence is CASSQGETQYF. The CDR3 DNA is TGCGCCAGCAGCCAGGGGGAGACCCAGTACTTC.

The rearrangement links TRBV27 to TRBJ2-1, with D perhaps matching TRBD1 (6 bases). CDR3 length: 14 residues. Looked up from germline, CDR1 is MNHEY and CDR2 is SMNVEV (reference sequence). Between the trimmed V and J ends, which lost 3 bases and 5 bases, there was a span of 11 bases. The CDR3 is CASSFRTANNEQFF. In DNA form, the CDR3 reads TGTGCCAGCAGTTTCAGGACAGCAAACAATGAGCAGTTCTTC.